Listed below are T cell receptor beta chains from one sample, sequenced in a study of response to subunit inactivated influenza vaccine. MiXCR was run by TCRdb on the RT-PCR reads, yielding one entry per CDR3 protein. Counted here are over 800,000 distinct CDR3 sequences, less than 25% occurring once; the ten biggest clones make up 10%. The input for sequencing was PBMCs from blood, taken around 5 days after vaccination. The receptor source for this set is a man aged 50-60 years who received an inactivated influenza vaccine. Each CDR3 is given with its conserved first and last residue. A D gene is named only where the DNA matches it firmly. Size tells how often a clone was seen (once, few, many) or the class of an expanded clone, and some rows leave it out.

abundance	v_gene	j_gene	d_gene	CDR3nt	CDR3aa
few	TRBV4-3	TRBJ2-7	.	TGCGCCAGCAGCCAAGATCTCAGTACCGGCTACGAGCAGTACTTC	CASSQDLSTGYEQYF
.	TRBV20-1	TRBJ1-2	.	TGCAGTGCTGTAGCCGGGACGCTATCAGGCTATGGCTACACCTTC	CSAVAGTLSGYGYTF
few	TRBV7-2	TRBJ2-2	.	TGTGCCAGCAGTTACAAACAGGCGAACACCGGGGAGCTGTTTTTT	CASSYKQANTGELFF
.	TRBV6-5	TRBJ2-5	.	TGTGCCAGCAGTTACTCGGGGTCTGGGATTTGGGAGACCCAGTACTTC	CASSYSGSGIWETQYF
.	TRBV6-1	TRBJ1-1	TRBD1	TGTGCCAGCAGCCAAGACAGGGTTACTAACACTGAAGCTTTCTTT	CASSQDRVTNTEAFF
.	TRBV3-1	TRBJ1-4	.	TGTGCCAGCAGCCAAGGGTGGCAGGGAGGAGAAAAACTGTTTTTT	CASSQGWQGGEKLFF
.	TRBV29-1	TRBJ2-2	.	TGCAGCGTTGGTACAGAAACGAACACCGGGGAGCTGTTTTTT	CSVGTETNTGELFF
.	TRBV12-3/TRBV12-4	TRBJ2-3	TRBD1	TGTGCCAGCAGAAAAAGCGACAGGGGGTACACAGATACGCAGTATTTT	CASRKSDRGYTDTQYF
few	TRBV10-1	TRBJ2-3	.	TGCGCCAGCAGTGAGCGAGGGATCCGCACAGATACGCAGTATTTT	CASSERGIRTDTQYF
.	TRBV7-2	TRBJ2-1	.	TGTGCCAGCAGCTTAGGGTTTGGCGTCTACAATGAGCAGTTCTTC	CASSLGFGVYNEQFF
few	TRBV30	TRBJ2-3	.	TGTGCCTGGAGCCGAGGGGCTAGCACAGATACGCAGTATTTT	CAWSRGASTDTQYF
many	TRBV7-2	TRBJ1-1	.	TGTGCCAGCAGAGTGACAGGGAACACTGAAGCTTTCTTT	CASRVTGNTEAFF
.	TRBV6-2/TRBV6-3	TRBJ1-6	.	TGTGCCAGCAGGCCAGGGGATTCACCCCTCCACTTT	CASRPGDSPLHF
few	TRBV28	TRBJ1-1	.	TGTGCCAGCCAGTACGACGTGACAGTGAACACTGAAGCTTTCTTT	CASQYDVTVNTEAFF
.	TRBV3-1	TRBJ2-3	TRBD2	TGTGCCAGCAGCCGTCCGGGACTAGCCGAAGATACGCAGTATTTT	CASSRPGLAEDTQYF
few	TRBV29-1	TRBJ1-1	TRBD1	TGCAGCGTTGCGAGGGGGCAGCTGAACACTGAAGCTTTCTTT	CSVARGQLNTEAFF
.	TRBV20-1	TRBJ2-7	.	TGCAGTGCTGAGGACGGGAGCCCTTCCTACGAGCAGTACTTC	CSAEDGSPSYEQYF
few	TRBV7-2	TRBJ2-1	.	TGTGCCAGCAGCTTAGATACAGACGGTGAGCAGTTCTTC	CASSLDTDGEQFF
many	TRBV30	TRBJ1-6	TRBD1	TGTGCCTCTCGACAGGGGGCGCAGGAATACTCACCCCTCCACTTT	CASRQGAQEYSPLHF
few	TRBV29-1	TRBJ2-3	.	TGCAGCGTTGTCTTGGTTTGGTCTAGCACAGATACGCAGTATTTT	CSVVLVWSSTDTQYF
.	TRBV29-1	TRBJ2-7	TRBD1	TGCAGCGTTGGAACCGGGACAGGGTTGTACGAGCAGTACTTC	CSVGTGTGLYEQYF
few	TRBV20-1	TRBJ2-1	TRBD2	TGCAGTGCTAGCGGACTAGCGGCCAACAATGAGCAGTTCTTC	CSASGLAANNEQFF
.	TRBV29-1	TRBJ2-7	.	TGCAGCGTTGTGAGTTCCTGGTCCTACGAGCAGTACTTC	CSVVSSWSYEQYF
few	TRBV7-9	TRBJ2-7	.	TGTGCCAGCAGCTTGGAAAACGATTTAAGCCTCGAGCAGTACTTC	CASSLENDLSLEQYF
many	TRBV20-1	TRBJ2-5	TRBD2	TGCAGTGCTAGAGATCTCCTACTAGCGGGGGGGCAAGAGACCCAGTACTTC	CSARDLLLAGGQETQYF
.	TRBV5-5	TRBJ1-3	.	TGTGCCAGCAGGTCGGACGTCGGCTCTGGAAACACCATATATTTT	CASRSDVGSGNTIYF
.	TRBV6-5	TRBJ2-6	.	TGTGCCAGCAGTTTAGGGACCGTCGTCTCTGGGGCCAACGTCCTGACTTTC	CASSLGTVVSGANVLTF
many	TRBV20-1	TRBJ2-7	.	TGCAGTGCTCATAACTACGAGCAGTACTTC	CSAHNYEQYF
few	TRBV20-1	TRBJ2-5	TRBD1	TGCAGTGCTTTAGTGACAGGGGTAGAGACCCAGTACTTC	CSALVTGVETQYF
.	TRBV7-9	TRBJ2-5	.	TGTGCCAGCGTCGGGATGGGAGAGACCCAGTACTTC	CASVGMGETQYF
many	TRBV10-3	TRBJ2-7	.	TGTGCCATCAGTCCTGACGGCTACGAGCAGTACTTC	CAISPDGYEQYF
.	TRBV20-1	TRBJ2-7	.	TGCAGTGCTAGAGTCGCAGTAGACTACGAGCAGTACTTC	CSARVAVDYEQYF
many	TRBV4-3	TRBJ2-2	.	TGCGCCAGCAGCCAAGAGGTCGCCGGGGAGCTGTTTTTT	CASSQEVAGELFF
.	TRBV5-1	TRBJ1-1	TRBD1	TGCGCCAGCAGCCCTAGGACAGGGGGCAGGAACACTGAAGCTTTCTTT	CASSPRTGGRNTEAFF
.	TRBV7-2	TRBJ2-7	TRBD1	TGTGCCAGCAGTTTCGACAGGGGACGCTCCTACGAGCAGTACTTC	CASSFDRGRSYEQYF
few	TRBV7-9	TRBJ2-1	TRBD2	TGTGCCAGCAGCCCAACTAGCGGGAGGCCTTACAATGAGCAGTTCTTC	CASSPTSGRPYNEQFF